The clone carrying this T cell receptor beta chain was recorded at least ten times. 5'RACE employing 10-nucleotide random UMIs yielded the cDNA. TCRdb reprocessed the 5' RACE reads with MiXCR, giving one entry per CDR3 protein. This table holds 55,000 to 75,000 distinct CDR3 sequences, over 2% found once. The record originates from a study of neurological immune-mediated disorders. This CDR3 contains 13 residues. Germline V gives CDR1 ENHRY, CDR2 SYGVKD. V lost 4 bases and J lost 6; bases outside the gene matches: 1. Unsorted libraries were prepared from 2 million PBMCs that had been stored at -80 C. The clonotype comes from a man aged 45-65 years with multiple sclerosis. This chain connects TRBV10-3 to TRBJ2-2, with 8 bases matching TRBD2. The sample consisted of PBMCs. CDR3 DNA sequence: TGTGCCATCAGTGGCGGGGGGTCCGGGGAGCTGTTTTTT. Protein product: CAISGGGSGELFF.